This is a list of T cell receptor beta chains from one sample in a study of T cell responses to AZD1222 COVID-19 vaccine. Produced via immunoSEQ multiplex PCR; TCRdb's table is partial and in-frame only. The sample has 110,000 or so clones; about 89% are singletons. The specimen comprised peripheral blood, sampled on day 0 of AZD1222 vaccination. The receptors were gathered from an adult in good health. CDR3s leave out the opening cysteine and the closing phenylalanine or tryptophan. Each record gives: J gene, CDR3 length, V gene, CDR3 protein.

J: TRBJ2-2; length: 11; V: TRBV9; CDR3: ASSPGRAGELF
J: TRBJ1-2; length: 14; V: TRBV11-2; CDR3: ASSLDSGSSSYGYT
J: TRBJ2-7; length: 13; V: TRBV4-2; CDR3: ASSQDRMVGYEQY
J: TRBJ1-4; length: 13; V: TRBV2; CDR3: ASTNPTATNEKLF
J: TRBJ2-1; length: 11; V: TRBV12-5; CDR3: ASGLADSHEQF
J: TRBJ1-2; length: 13; V: TRBV5-1; CDR3: ASSITGFGDYGYT
J: TRBJ1-2; length: 11; V: TRBV27; CDR3: ASSFEGNYGYT
J: TRBJ1-1; length: 16; V: TRBV5-5; CDR3: ASSLSGQNLQGTTEAF
J: TRBJ2-2; length: 12; V: TRBV24-1; CDR3: ATSDWRRSGELF
J: TRBJ2-7; length: 13; V: TRBV11-2; CDR3: ASSLVSRSVYEQY
J: TRBJ1-4; length: 12; V: TRBV5-6; CDR3: ASSSSTGSEKLF
J: TRBJ1-4; length: 11; V: TRBV29-1; CDR3: SVGGQSRGKLF
J: TRBJ2-2; length: 14; V: TRBV6-6; CDR3: ASSVTSGRAPGELF
J: TRBJ1-6; length: 12; V: TRBV6-5; CDR3: ASSYSMGNSPLH
J: TRBJ1-4; length: 10; V: TRBV15; CDR3: ATSRVREELF
J: TRBJ2-5; length: 11; V: TRBV11-3; CDR3: ASSQTGVETQY
J: TRBJ1-4; length: 14; V: TRBV10-2; CDR3: ASSDRGPGVFEKLF
J: TRBJ1-5; length: 13; V: TRBV6-2/TRBV6-3; CDR3: ASSFFRGSNQPQH
J: TRBJ2-5; length: 11; V: TRBV3-1/TRBV3-2; CDR3: ASSQGPTTTQY
J: TRBJ1-6; length: 12; V: TRBV30; CDR3: AWSVGQGYSPLH
J: TRBJ2-1; length: 15; V: TRBV19; CDR3: ATRRNMGAGAYNEQF
J: TRBJ1-5; length: 10; V: TRBV15; CDR3: ATSREGGSQH
J: TRBJ1-2; length: 10; V: TRBV9; CDR3: ASSVVGGGYT
J: TRBJ1-3; length: 11; V: TRBV28; CDR3: ASSLSSGNTIY
J: TRBJ1-1; length: 13; V: TRBV5-1; CDR3: ASSLEGRGNTEAF